Sequencing of this T cell receptor (beta chain) was carried out in a study of T cell responses to AZD1222 COVID-19 vaccine. Turning to this clone: Its antigen is not identified.

Generated by immunoSEQ multiplex PCR, the TCRdb table keeps only in-frame clones and is missing some. This sample yields fewer than 65,000 clones, of which around 80% are seen a single time; about 10% belongs to the top ten. Study-wide results and limits: Most donors were white British, females outnumbered males, and clonal diversity was possibly underestimated. Increased Spike-specific TCR breadth and depth were observed after two AZD1222 doses. Vaccine-related CD4 TCRs covered spike, predominating at 160-218 and 743-854.

The TCR originated in an adult in good health. Here the sequenced sample was peripheral blood, taken on day 0 of AZD1222 vaccination.

The DNA for the CDR3 is TGCGCCAGCAGCACAACAGGGGCAACTAATGAAAAACTGTTTTTT. The encoded protein is CASSTTGATNEKLFF. This chain links TRBV5-1 with TRBJ1-4; 7 bases are a match to TRBD1. CDR3 length equals 15 residues. V lost 4 bases and J lost 0; bases outside the gene matches: 3. The germline V gene encodes CDR1 SGHRS and CDR2 YFSETQ.